This paragraph covers one T cell receptor beta chain sequence. Sample-barcoded 5' priming and a J-beta primer mix drove a second PCR of 7 to 11 cycles. TCRdb reprocessed the 5' RACE reads with MiXCR, giving one entry per CDR3 protein. The table has just over 1 million distinct CDR3 sequences, 40% to 50% seen once. The data are from a study of blood T cells in healthy people across ages. J gave up 13 bases and V 5 bases, and 7 bases lay outside the gene matches. The CDR3 covers 13 residues. Germline V gives CDR1 SGHTA, CDR2 FQGTGA. Sequenced material: blood. The V call is TRBV7-3, the J call TRBJ2-4, with TRBD2 matching over 11 bases. This TCR came from a woman between 55 and 75 years old in good health. This CDR3 reads CASSKGLAGEQYF. The CDR3 bases are TGTGCCAGCAGCAAAGGACTAGCGGGTGAGCAGTACTTC.